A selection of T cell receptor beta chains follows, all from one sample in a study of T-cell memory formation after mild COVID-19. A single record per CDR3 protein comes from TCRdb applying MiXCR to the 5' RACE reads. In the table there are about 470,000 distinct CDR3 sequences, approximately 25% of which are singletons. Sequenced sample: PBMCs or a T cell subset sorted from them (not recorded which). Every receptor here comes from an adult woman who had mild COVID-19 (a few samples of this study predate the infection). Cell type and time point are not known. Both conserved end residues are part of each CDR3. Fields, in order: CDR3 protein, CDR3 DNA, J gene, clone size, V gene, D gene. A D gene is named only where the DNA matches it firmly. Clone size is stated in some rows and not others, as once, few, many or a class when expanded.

cdr3_aa: CATSREGQGYEQYF
cdr3_nt: TGTGCCACCAGCAGAGAAGGACAGGGATACGAGCAGTACTTC
j_call: TRBJ2-7
clone_size: few
v_call: TRBV15
d_call: TRBD1

cdr3_aa: CASSASGTAFAVGTEAFF
cdr3_nt: TGTGCCAGTAGTGCCAGTGGGACAGCCTTTGCCGTCGGCACTGAAGCTTTCTTT
j_call: TRBJ1-1
clone_size: -
v_call: TRBV19
d_call: TRBD1

cdr3_aa: CSVGSGTGLYEQYF
cdr3_nt: TGCAGCGTAGGGTCCGGGACAGGGTTGTACGAGCAGTACTTC
j_call: TRBJ2-7
clone_size: -
v_call: TRBV29-1
d_call: TRBD1

cdr3_aa: CASSYSPWWSGAGTGELFF
cdr3_nt: TGTGCCAGCAGTTACTCGCCCTGGTGGTCGGGTGCGGGGACCGGGGAGCTGTTTTTT
j_call: TRBJ2-2
clone_size: -
v_call: TRBV6-5
d_call: -

cdr3_aa: CASSFNSGGAEETQYF
cdr3_nt: TGTGCCAGCAGCTTTAACAGCGGGGGGGCGGAAGAGACCCAGTACTTC
j_call: TRBJ2-5
clone_size: few
v_call: TRBV11-2
d_call: TRBD2

cdr3_aa: CASSFYGVGTRETQYF
cdr3_nt: TGTGCCAGCAGTTTTTATGGGGTAGGGACCAGGGAGACCCAGTACTTC
j_call: TRBJ2-5
clone_size: few
v_call: TRBV28
d_call: -

cdr3_aa: CASRQENTGELFF
cdr3_nt: TGTGCCAGCCGACAGGAGAACACCGGGGAGCTGTTTTTT
j_call: TRBJ2-2
clone_size: few
v_call: TRBV11-3
d_call: -

cdr3_aa: CASSQEGAGTYGYTF
cdr3_nt: TGCGCCAGCAGCCAAGAGGGGGCTGGGACCTATGGCTACACCTTC
j_call: TRBJ1-2
clone_size: few
v_call: TRBV4-1
d_call: -

cdr3_aa: CASSPGWNTEAFF
cdr3_nt: TGTGCCAGCAGTCCCGGGTGGAACACTGAAGCTTTCTTT
j_call: TRBJ1-1
clone_size: -
v_call: TRBV12-3/TRBV12-4
d_call: -

cdr3_aa: CASSDNGGRSPVETQYF
cdr3_nt: TGTGCCAGCAGTGATAACGGCGGGAGGTCGCCCGTGGAGACCCAGTACTTC
j_call: TRBJ2-5
clone_size: -
v_call: TRBV2
d_call: TRBD2

cdr3_aa: CASSLAIGDWEQYF
cdr3_nt: TGTGCCAGCAGCTTAGCGATTGGGGACTGGGAGCAGTACTTC
j_call: TRBJ2-7
clone_size: -
v_call: TRBV7-6
d_call: -

cdr3_aa: CSVVKIQGDTEAFF
cdr3_nt: TGCAGCGTTGTCAAAATACAGGGAGATACTGAAGCTTTCTTT
j_call: TRBJ1-1
clone_size: -
v_call: TRBV29-1
d_call: -

cdr3_aa: CASSQDALGLAGGTDTQYF
cdr3_nt: TGCGCCAGCAGCCAAGATGCTCTAGGACTAGCGGGTGGCACAGATACGCAGTATTTT
j_call: TRBJ2-3
clone_size: -
v_call: TRBV4-1
d_call: TRBD2

cdr3_aa: CASSLTGQGAHEQYF
cdr3_nt: TGTGCCAGCAGCTTAACGGGACAGGGGGCCCACGAGCAGTACTTC
j_call: TRBJ2-7
clone_size: few
v_call: TRBV7-3
d_call: TRBD1

cdr3_aa: CASSDGGKPNTEAFF
cdr3_nt: TGTGCCAGCAGCGACGGGGGGAAACCGAACACTGAAGCTTTCTTT
j_call: TRBJ1-1
clone_size: few
v_call: TRBV7-3
d_call: -

cdr3_aa: CASSRQRVISTDTQYF
cdr3_nt: TGTGCCAGCAGCCGACAGCGGGTAATTAGCACAGATACGCAGTATTTT
j_call: TRBJ2-3
clone_size: -
v_call: TRBV3-1
d_call: -

cdr3_aa: CSVEEGGGSYEQYF
cdr3_nt: TGCAGCGTTGAAGAAGGCGGGGGTAGCTACGAGCAGTACTTC
j_call: TRBJ2-7
clone_size: few
v_call: TRBV29-1
d_call: TRBD2

cdr3_aa: CASSPETQGTQYF
cdr3_nt: TGTGCCAGCAGCCCAGAAACACAGGGGACCCAGTACTTC
j_call: TRBJ2-5
clone_size: -
v_call: TRBV13
d_call: -

cdr3_aa: CASSLGFGSIGELFF
cdr3_nt: TGTGCCAGCAGCTTGGGTTTTGGGTCAATCGGGGAGCTGTTTTTT
j_call: TRBJ2-2
clone_size: -
v_call: TRBV7-9
d_call: -

cdr3_aa: CAISDLAGGYEQYF
cdr3_nt: TGTGCCATCAGTGACCTAGCGGGAGGGTACGAGCAGTACTTC
j_call: TRBJ2-7
clone_size: few
v_call: TRBV10-3
d_call: TRBD2

cdr3_aa: CASSQNRGVGYTF
cdr3_nt: TGTGCCAGCAGTCAAAACAGGGGCGTTGGCTACACCTTC
j_call: TRBJ1-2
clone_size: few
v_call: TRBV6-5
d_call: TRBD1

cdr3_aa: CASSYPEGGSTEAFF
cdr3_nt: TGTGCCAGCAGTTACCCCGAGGGGGGTAGCACTGAAGCTTTCTTT
j_call: TRBJ1-1
clone_size: -
v_call: TRBV6-2/TRBV6-3
d_call: -

cdr3_aa: CAWKMAGVSGNSPLHF
cdr3_nt: TGTGCCTGGAAAATGGCCGGGGTTTCGGGGAATTCACCCCTCCACTTT
j_call: TRBJ1-6
clone_size: -
v_call: TRBV30
d_call: -

cdr3_aa: CASSLWDNTEAFF
cdr3_nt: TGTGCCAGCAGCTTATGGGATAACACTGAAGCTTTCTTT
j_call: TRBJ1-1
clone_size: -
v_call: TRBV7-9
d_call: -

cdr3_aa: CASTLGDIGRYGYTF
cdr3_nt: TGTGCCAGCACTTTAGGGGACATTGGGAGGTATGGCTACACCTTC
j_call: TRBJ1-2
clone_size: -
v_call: TRBV12-3/TRBV12-4
d_call: -

cdr3_aa: CSVVTDSYEQYF
cdr3_nt: TGCAGCGTTGTCACTGACTCCTACGAGCAGTACTTC
j_call: TRBJ2-7
clone_size: few
v_call: TRBV29-1
d_call: -

cdr3_aa: CATGWGGRTTDTQYF
cdr3_nt: TGTGCCACTGGATGGGGGGGTCGGACCACAGATACGCAGTATTTT
j_call: TRBJ2-3
clone_size: -
v_call: TRBV24-1
d_call: TRBD2

cdr3_aa: CSASMGTGINQPQHF
cdr3_nt: TGCAGTGCTAGCATGGGGACGGGAATCAATCAGCCCCAGCATTTT
j_call: TRBJ1-5
clone_size: once
v_call: TRBV20-1
d_call: -

cdr3_aa: CASTYALAGGAYNEQFF
cdr3_nt: TGTGCCAGCACCTATGCCCTAGCGGGAGGAGCCTACAATGAGCAGTTCTTC
j_call: TRBJ2-1
clone_size: -
v_call: TRBV7-9
d_call: TRBD2

cdr3_aa: CSARDRAGTDTQYF
cdr3_nt: TGCAGTGCTCGTGACAGGGCAGGAACAGATACGCAGTATTTT
j_call: TRBJ2-3
clone_size: -
v_call: TRBV20-1
d_call: TRBD1

cdr3_aa: CASSSILRGAGELFF
cdr3_nt: TGTGCCAGCAGCTCCATTCTTAGAGGGGCCGGGGAGCTGTTTTTT
j_call: TRBJ2-2
clone_size: -
v_call: TRBV5-6
d_call: -

cdr3_aa: CASSSLAGAPNEQFF
cdr3_nt: TGTGCCAGCAGCTCACTAGCGGGAGCCCCCAATGAGCAGTTCTTC
j_call: TRBJ2-1
clone_size: -
v_call: TRBV7-2
d_call: TRBD2

cdr3_aa: CASSLGRSGRPDTQYF
cdr3_nt: TGTGCCAGCAGCTTAGGGAGAAGCGGGAGGCCAGATACGCAGTATTTT
j_call: TRBJ2-3
clone_size: few
v_call: TRBV7-6
d_call: TRBD2

cdr3_aa: CASSLSLRGDYTDTQYF
cdr3_nt: TGCGCCAGCAGCTTGAGTTTGCGGGGGGATTACACAGATACGCAGTATTTT
j_call: TRBJ2-3
clone_size: -
v_call: TRBV5-1
d_call: TRBD2

cdr3_aa: CASSLVAGTNQPQHF
cdr3_nt: TGTGCCAGCAGCTTAGTGGCAGGGACCAATCAGCCCCAGCATTTT
j_call: TRBJ1-5
clone_size: -
v_call: TRBV7-2
d_call: -

cdr3_aa: CATSDPQGLAGKDTQYF
cdr3_nt: TGTGCCACCAGTGATCCTCAGGGACTAGCGGGAAAAGATACGCAGTATTTT
j_call: TRBJ2-3
clone_size: few
v_call: TRBV24-1
d_call: TRBD2

cdr3_aa: CASSPGTGGSGYTF
cdr3_nt: TGTGCCAGCAGCCCAGGCACAGGGGGCAGTGGCTACACCTTC
j_call: TRBJ1-2
clone_size: few
v_call: TRBV7-9
d_call: TRBD1

cdr3_aa: CASSHGEETQYF
cdr3_nt: TGTGCCAGCAGCCATGGGGAGGAGACCCAGTACTTC
j_call: TRBJ2-5
clone_size: -
v_call: TRBV3-1
d_call: -

cdr3_aa: CASGGGLTSPLHF
cdr3_nt: TGTGCCAGCGGAGGAGGGTTGACCTCACCCCTCCACTTT
j_call: TRBJ1-6
clone_size: few
v_call: TRBV2
d_call: -

cdr3_aa: CSARTSQETQYF
cdr3_nt: TGCAGTGCTAGGACTAGTCAAGAGACCCAGTACTTC
j_call: TRBJ2-5
clone_size: few
v_call: TRBV20-1
d_call: -

cdr3_aa: CSVAGGYSTDTQYF
cdr3_nt: TGCAGCGTCGCCGGGGGCTATAGCACAGATACGCAGTATTTT
j_call: TRBJ2-3
clone_size: -
v_call: TRBV29-1
d_call: -

cdr3_aa: CAISESISTEAFF
cdr3_nt: TGTGCCATCAGTGAGTCCATCAGCACTGAAGCTTTCTTT
j_call: TRBJ1-1
clone_size: few
v_call: TRBV10-3
d_call: -